The 5 T cell receptor beta chains given below trace back to one sample, sequenced in a study of blood T cells in healthy people across ages. Through a sample-barcoded 5' primer and a J-beta primer mix, a second PCR was run for roughly 6 to 11 cycles. TCRdb reanalysed the 5' RACE reads using MiXCR and keeps one entry per CDR3 protein. The sample records just under 900,000 distinct CDR3 sequences, more than 25% being singletons. The sequencing input was blood. These receptors were collected from a woman of 80 years or more in good health.

The chain links TRBV6-5 to TRBJ1-5; no clear D. The V and J ends lost 0 bases and 11 bases respectively, with 17 bases between them. Germline V gene lookup returns CDR1 MNHEY and CDR2 SVGAGI. The CDR3 consists of 15 residues. CDR3: CASSYSRFSPRSQHF. DNA of the CDR3: TGTGCCAGCAGTTACTCACGGTTTTCACCTCGGTCCCAGCATTTT.

This clonotype was observed once. The V gene is TRBV5-1, the J gene TRBJ1-4; TRBD1 is a possible D gene (6 bases). CDR1 and CDR2 from the germline V gene are SGHRS and YFSETQ. The length of the CDR3 is 13 residues. Trimming took 4 bases from V and 5 from J, leaving 9 bases between them. CDR3 bases: TGCGCCAGCAGCGGAACAGGGAATGAAAAACTGTTTTTT. Amino acids: CASSGTGNEKLFF. The entire variable domain, with the rest obtained from reference TRBV5-1 and TRBJ1-4, is as follows: KAGVTQTPRYLIKTRGQQVTLSCSPISGHRSVSWYQQTPGQGLQFLFEYFSETQRNKGNFPGRFSGRQFSNSRSEMNVSTLELGDSALYLCASSGTGNEKLFFGSGTQLSVL.

As to this clonotype: One end of the junction varies from germline; a read error may be responsible. The chain links TRBV9 to TRBJ2-3; 8 nucleotides align to TRBD2. There are 17 residues in the CDR3. Germline V gene lookup returns CDR1 SGDLS and CDR2 YYNGEE. CDR3 region: CASTSRTGGGLTDTRYF. The CDR3 DNA reads TGTGCCAGCACCTCCCGGACGGGCGGGGGGCTCACAGATACGCGGTATTTT.

The chain has TRBV18 and TRBJ2-1, with D uncertain. The germline V gene encodes CDR1 KGHSH and CDR2 LQKENI. The CDR3 runs to 17 residues. Deletions cut 2 bases from V and 2 bases from J, with 16 bases between. The CDR3 bases are TGTGCCAGCTCACCAACCGCCCTTTCGGAGACCTACAATGAGCAGTTCTTC. It is translated as CASSPTALSETYNEQFF.

This clonotype appeared a few times. A much larger clone lies a single base off, so this may be a read error. The V call is TRBV10-3, the J call TRBJ1-5; D is perhaps TRBD1 (6 bases). CDR3 length: 14 amino acids. The germline gives CDR1 ENHRY, CDR2 SYGVKD. This CDR3 reads CVIGGQRLNQPQHF. The CDR3 DNA reads as TGTGTCATCGGAGGACAGAGACTCAATCAGCCCCAGCATTTT.